The T cell receptor (beta chain) under discussion was sequenced for a study of graft-versus-host responses after intestinal transplantation. Overall study findings and caveats: Recipient-marrow GvH clones were detected, some having first appeared in ileum or blood.

A word on this clone: Its cognate antigen is unknown.

Per germline, CDR1 SGHRS and CDR2 YFSETQ. The ends lost 7 bases at V and 4 bases at J; junction bases unmatched: 4. The CDR3 is 12 residues long. TCRdb keeps only in-frame clones here, not all; method: immunoSEQ multiplex PCR. The sample contains roughly 70,000 clones, over 75% of which appear only once. This sequence was found in a human donor who was the organ donor for an intestinal transplant. The chain carries TRBV5-1 and TRBJ1-2; TRBD1 matches at 7 bases. The material sequenced was unstimulated CD4+ T cells sorted from spleen or lymph node cells, taken before transplant. CDR3 amino acids: CASQAGGYGYTF. The DNA for the CDR3 is TGCGCCAGCCAGGCAGGGGGCTATGGCTACACCTTC.